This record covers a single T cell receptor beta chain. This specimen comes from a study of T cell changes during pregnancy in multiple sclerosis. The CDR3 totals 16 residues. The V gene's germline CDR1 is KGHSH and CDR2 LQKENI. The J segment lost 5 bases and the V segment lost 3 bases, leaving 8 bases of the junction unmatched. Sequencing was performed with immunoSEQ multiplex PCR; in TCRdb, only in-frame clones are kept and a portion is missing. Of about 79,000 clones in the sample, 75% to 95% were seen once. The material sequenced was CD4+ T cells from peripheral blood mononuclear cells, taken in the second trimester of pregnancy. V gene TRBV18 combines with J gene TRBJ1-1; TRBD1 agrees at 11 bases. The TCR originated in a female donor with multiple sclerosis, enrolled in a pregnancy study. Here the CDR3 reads CASSPRTGGERTEAFF. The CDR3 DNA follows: TGTGCCAGCTCACCCCGGACAGGGGGCGAAAGGACTGAAGCTTTCTTT. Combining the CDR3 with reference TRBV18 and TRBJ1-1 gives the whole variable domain NAGVMQNPRHLVRRRGQEARLRCSPMKGHSHVYWYRQLPEEGLKFMVYLQKENIIDESGMPKERFSAEFPKEGPSILRIQQVVRGDSAAYFCASSPRTGGERTEAFFGQGTRLTVV.